The rows below give T cell receptor beta chains drawn from one sample of a study of T cell changes during pregnancy in multiple sclerosis. The data were produced by immunoSEQ multiplex PCR, yet TCRdb's version contains in-frame clones alone and is incomplete. This sample carries 35,000 to 45,000 clones, around 90% of them seen once, and the ten largest clones take approximately 1%. The sample in question was CD4+ T cells from peripheral blood mononuclear cells, obtained after pregnancy. These receptors were taken from a female donor with multiple sclerosis, enrolled in a pregnancy study. Both conserved end residues are part of each CDR3. D genes are given only for firm matches. The size of a clone is reported for some rows only, either as once, few or many, or as a class for expanded clones.

-,TRBV9,TRBJ1-2,-,CASSPEIEGGYAF,TGTGCCAGCAGCCCGGAAATAGAAGGAGGCTACGCCTTC
-,TRBV4-3,TRBJ1-2,-,CASSRDRIYGYTF,TGCGCCAGCAGCCGCGACAGGATTTATGGCTACACCTTC
-,TRBV7-8,TRBJ1-4,TRBD1,CASSPWTGNEKLFF,TGTGCCAGCAGCCCTTGGACAGGGAATGAAAAACTGTTTTTT
-,TRBV5-1,TRBJ1-5,TRBD1,CASSSGQLNQPQHF,TGCGCCAGCAGCTCGGGACAGCTCAATCAGCCCCAGCATTTT
-,TRBV7-9,TRBJ1-1,-,CASSSGWLPAFF,TGTGCCAGCAGTTCCGGGTGGTTACCAGCTTTCTTT
-,TRBV5-4,TRBJ1-1,-,CASSLVLNTEAFF,TGTGCCAGCAGCTTGGTATTGAACACTGAAGCTTTCTTT
-,TRBV5-1,TRBJ1-1,TRBD1,CASSIGAGGTEAFF,TGCGCCAGCAGCATTGGGGCAGGGGGCACTGAAGCTTTCTTT
-,TRBV4-3,TRBJ1-3,-,CASSQTRVIARGNTIYF,TGCGCCAGCAGCCAAACTAGGGTTATCGCGCGGGGAAACACCATATATTTT
-,TRBV7-2,TRBJ2-5,-,CASSLGVAKETQYF,TGTGCCAGCAGCTTGGGAGTAGCAAAAGAGACCCAGTACTTC
-,TRBV27,TRBJ1-4,-,CASSYRGATNEKLFF,TGTGCCAGCAGTTATAGAGGTGCAACTAATGAAAAACTGTTTTTT
-,TRBV30,TRBJ2-3,-,CAWRDGDFTRTDTQYF,TGTGCCTGGAGGGACGGGGACTTTACTAGGACAGATACGCAGTATTTT
-,TRBV30,TRBJ1-5,-,CAWSANFGNQPQHF,TGTGCCTGGAGCGCTAACTTCGGCAATCAGCCCCAGCATTTT
-,TRBV30,TRBJ2-2,TRBD2,CAWSVGGGSTGELFF,TGTGCCTGGAGTGTAGGCGGGGGAAGCACCGGGGAGCTGTTTTTT
once,TRBV29-1,TRBJ2-2,-,CSVEPGVNTGELFF,TGCAGCGTTGAGCCGGGGGTGAACACCGGGGAGCTGTTTTTT
-,TRBV7-9,TRBJ2-7,-,CASSLAGGADEQYF,TGTGCCAGCAGCTTAGCGGGTGGGGCCGACGAGCAGTACTTC
few,TRBV25-1,TRBJ1-6,TRBD1,CASSPAGGSYNSPLHF,TGTGCCAGCAGCCCAGCAGGGGGCAGCTATAATTCACCCCTCCACTTT
-,TRBV7-9,TRBJ1-6,TRBD1,CASSFDLDRGAYNSPLHF,TGTGCCAGCAGCTTCGACCTTGACAGGGGGGCCTATAATTCACCCCTCCACTTT
-,TRBV2,TRBJ1-2,-,CASSVERGGNYGYTF,TGTGCCAGCAGTGTGGAAAGGGGGGGCAACTATGGCTACACCTTC
-,TRBV10-2,TRBJ1-1,-,CASSAPSPGAFF,TGCGCCAGCAGTGCTCCTTCACCGGGAGCTTTCTTT
once,TRBV7-2,TRBJ2-1,-,CASSPPGWGREQFF,TGTGCCAGCAGCCCCCCGGGGTGGGGGCGTGAGCAGTTCTTC
once,TRBV18,TRBJ1-5,-,CASSPGGWDQPQHF,TGTGCCAGCTCACCGGGAGGATGGGATCAGCCCCAGCATTTT
-,TRBV19,TRBJ1-6,-,CASSVRPTGGSPLHF,TGTGCCAGTAGTGTCCGACCCACCGGGGGTTCACCCCTCCACTTT
-,TRBV4-2,TRBJ2-3,-,CASSQGIFAGASTDTQYF,TGTGCCAGCAGCCAAGGGATTTTTGCGGGGGCTAGCACAGATACGCAGTATTTT
-,TRBV5-1,TRBJ2-3,TRBD2,CASSLGLAGGPRGTDTQYF,TGCGCCAGCAGCTTGGGACTAGCGGGGGGGCCTCGTGGCACAGATACGCAGTATTTT
-,TRBV28,TRBJ2-3,-,CASRSTGRGDTQYF,TGTGCCAGCAGGTCGACAGGCCGAGGGGATACGCAGTATTTT
-,TRBV4-3,TRBJ1-3,-,CASSQERGNTIYF,TGCGCCAGCAGCCAAGAGAGGGGAAACACCATATATTTT
-,TRBV19,TRBJ2-3,-,CASSYDLTQYF,TGTGCCAGTAGTTACGATCTAACGCAGTATTTT
-,TRBV6-1,TRBJ1-1,TRBD1,CASSQRTGLNTEAFF,TGTGCCAGCAGTCAAAGGACAGGACTTAACACTGAAGCTTTCTTT
few,TRBV7-2,TRBJ2-3,TRBD1,CASSASGQGTDTQYF,TGTGCCAGCAGCGCTTCGGGACAGGGGACAGATACGCAGTATTTT
-,TRBV28,TRBJ1-2,TRBD1,CASTPPPGQVKANYGYTF,TGTGCCAGCACCCCACCCCCGGGACAGGTAAAGGCTAACTATGGCTACACCTTC
few,TRBV28,TRBJ1-1,-,CASSVAGRDAFF,TGTGCCAGCAGCGTAGCGGGAAGGGACGCTTTCTTT
once,TRBV5-1,TRBJ2-3,-,CASSRATSTDTQYF,TGCGCCAGCAGCCGCGCGACAAGCACAGATACGCAGTATTTT
-,TRBV6-5,TRBJ1-2,-,CASETPNYGYTF,TGTGCCAGTGAGACACCTAACTATGGCTACACCTTC
-,TRBV5-1,TRBJ2-2,TRBD2,CASSLRFSGGNTGELFF,TGCGCCAGCAGCTTGCGTTTTAGCGGGGGTAACACCGGGGAGCTGTTTTTT
-,TRBV6-5,TRBJ2-5,-,CASTDSVTQYF,TGTGCCAGCACCGATTCGGTGACCCAGTACTTC
-,TRBV5-1,TRBJ2-7,TRBD1,CASSLGGQVLYEQYF,TGCGCCAGCAGCTTGGGGGGACAGGTTCTCTACGAGCAGTACTTC
few,TRBV4-1,TRBJ1-2,-,CASSHVGHANGYTF,TGCGCCAGCAGCCACGTTGGACATGCAAATGGCTACACCTTC
-,TRBV6-1,TRBJ1-3,-,CASSEVPNSGNTIYF,TGTGCCAGCAGTGAAGTTCCCAACTCTGGAAACACCATATATTTT
-,TRBV4-1,TRBJ1-5,-,CASSQVGRGNQPQHF,TGCGCCAGCAGCCAAGTTGGCAGGGGCAATCAGCCCCAGCATTTT
-,TRBV27,TRBJ1-6,-,CASTQGFSYNSPLHF,TGTGCCAGCACCCAGGGTTTCTCCTATAATTCACCCCTCCACTTT
-,TRBV19,TRBJ2-6,-,CASSTRRISGANVLTF,TGTGCCAGTAGTACCCGGCGGATCTCTGGGGCCAACGTCCTGACTTTC